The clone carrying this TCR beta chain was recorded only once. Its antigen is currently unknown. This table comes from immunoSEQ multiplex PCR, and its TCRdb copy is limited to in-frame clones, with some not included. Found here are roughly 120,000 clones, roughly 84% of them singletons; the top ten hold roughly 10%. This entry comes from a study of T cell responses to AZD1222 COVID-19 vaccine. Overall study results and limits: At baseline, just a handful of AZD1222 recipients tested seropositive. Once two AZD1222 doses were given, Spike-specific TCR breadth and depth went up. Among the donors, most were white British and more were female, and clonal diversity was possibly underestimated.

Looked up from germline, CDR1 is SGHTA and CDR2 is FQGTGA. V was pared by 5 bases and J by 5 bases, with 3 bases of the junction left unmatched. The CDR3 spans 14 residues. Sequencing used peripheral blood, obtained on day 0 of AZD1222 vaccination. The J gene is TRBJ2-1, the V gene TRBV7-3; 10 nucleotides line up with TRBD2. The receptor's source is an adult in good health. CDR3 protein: CASSPSGGDNEQFF. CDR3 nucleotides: TGTGCCAGCAGCCCTAGCGGGGGTGACAATGAGCAGTTCTTC.